Following are 26 T cell receptor beta chains from one sample sequenced in a study of OX40 agonist ivuxolimab in advanced cancers. Assay used: immunoSEQ multiplex PCR; TCRdb lists only in-frame clones, some missing. The table records around 29,000 clones, 65% to 90% of them present only once. This specimen was CD4+ or CD8+ T cells sorted from blood, taken in a trial of the OX40 agonist ivuxolimab. The receptor source for this set is an adult with an advanced solid tumor such as melanoma, head and neck, liver or kidney cancer.

CDR3 in amino acids: CASSSSTSGDTGELFF. CDR3 coding DNA: TGTGCCAGCAGTTCCTCGACTAGCGGTGACACCGGGGAGCTGTTTTTT. This rearrangement joins TRBV6-5 to TRBJ2-2, with 9 bases matching TRBD2. V lost 4 bases to trimming and J lost 3 bases; unmatched junction nucleotides: 6. Germline assignment: CDR1 MNHEY and CDR2 SVGAGI. This CDR3 has 16 residues.

CDR3 DNA: TGTGCTAGTGGTTTACCCCTGACAGGGGGAAGAGGTCGGGATGGCTACACCTTC. It encodes CASGLPLTGGRGRDGYTF. The chain combines TRBV12-5 with TRBJ1-2, with 9 bases matching TRBD1. J was trimmed by 6 bases and V by 3 bases; bases with no gene match: 17. The germline gives CDR1 LGHNT, CDR2 FRNRAP. This CDR3 contains 18 residues.

J is TRBJ2-7 and V is TRBV7-8; D remains unclear. Germline CDR1 is SGHVS and CDR2 is FQNEAQ. The V end lost 1 base, the J end lost 6 bases, and 16 bases lay between the germline ends. This CDR3 comprises 15 residues. This CDR3 reads CASSLGHNLAREQYF. CDR3 DNA: TGTGCCAGCAGCTTAGGGCACAACCTGGCCCGCGAGCAGTACTTC.

The rearrangement uses TRBV6-1 and TRBJ2-7; 11 positions match TRBD2. Germline V gene sequence: CDR1 MNHNS, CDR2 SASEGT. This CDR3 contains 15 residues. Germline trimming cut 7 bases from V and 0 bases from J; bases unmatched to any gene: 5. CDR3 sequence: CASIRLAGSSYEQYF. CDR3 in DNA: TGTGCCAGCATAAGACTAGCGGGGAGCTCCTACGAGCAGTACTTC.

CDR3: CASSSTGVTTGELFF. The CDR3 region has the DNA TGTGCCAGCAGTTCCACAGGGGTAACAACCGGGGAGCTGTTTTTT. This sequence joins TRBV6-5 and TRBJ2-2, with 7 bases that match TRBD1. The V gene's germline CDR1 is MNHEY and CDR2 SVGAGI. The trim removed 4 bases at V and 5 bases at J, leaving 7 bases unmatched. This CDR3 contains 15 residues.

This clone was detected ten times or more. The gene calls are TRBV7-3 and TRBJ2-3; 12 bases align to TRBD2. The CDR3 is 18 residues long. V lost 1 base and J lost 4; bases outside the gene matches: 9. CDR1 is SGHTA, CDR2 FQGTGA, per germline. The CDR3 sequence: CASSLIPRLAGAADTQYF. The CDR3 region has the DNA TGTGCCAGCAGCTTAATCCCTCGACTAGCGGGGGCAGCAGATACGCAGTATTTT.

The chain carries TRBV19 and TRBJ1-2; 8 nucleotides line up with TRBD1. CDR1 and CDR2 (germline): LNHDA, SQIVND (reference sequence). The CDR3 contains 18 residues. With V trimmed by 4 bases and J by 1 base, 14 bases remained unmatched. The CDR3 DNA sequence: TGTGCCAGTAGTACTTTCGGAGACAGGGGCCTCCTTAACTATGGCTACACCTTC. The encoded protein is CASSTFGDRGLLNYGYTF. The whole variable domain, filled in from reference TRBV19 and TRBJ1-2, reads DGGITQSPKYLFRKEGQNVTLSCEQNLNHDAMYWYRQDPGQGLRLIYYSQIVNDFQKGDIAEGYSVSREKKESFPLTVTSAQKNPTAFYLCASSTFGDRGLLNYGYTFGSGTRLTVV.

J is TRBJ1-6 and V is TRBV2, with D perhaps TRBD1 (5 bases). Germline-derived CDR1 and CDR2 are SNHLY and FYNNEI. Deletions cut 7 bases from V and 2 bases from J, with 15 bases between. The CDR3 is 16 amino acids. In DNA form, the CDR3 reads TGTGCCAGCAAGTTGCAGGGAGGGACCTATAATTCACCCCTCCACTTT. Translation gives CASKLQGGTYNSPLHF.

The chain links TRBV7-6 to TRBJ1-5; perhaps TRBD1 as D (5 bases). The CDR3 is 15 amino acids. V lost 1 base to trimming and J lost 0 bases, with 7 bases between them. Germline loops: CDR1 SGHVS, CDR2 FNYEAQ. Written as DNA, the CDR3 is TGTGCCAGCAGCTTAGGCAGGGATAGCAATCAGCCCCAGCATTTT. It is translated as CASSLGRDSNQPQHF. The full variable domain, completed using reference TRBV7-6 and TRBJ1-5, is GAGVSQSPRYKVTKRGQDVALRCDPISGHVSLYWYRQALGQGPEFLTYFNYEAQQDKSGLPNDRFSAERPEGSISTLTIQRTEQRDSAMYRCASSLGRDSNQPQHFGDGTRLSIL.

The V gene is TRBV13, the J gene TRBJ2-7; no definite D call. Germline CDR1 reads PRHDT; CDR2 reads FYEKMQ (reference sequence). The CDR3 totals 13 residues. V was shortened by 2 bases and J by 1 base, with 6 bases between the two germline ends. The CDR3 nucleotides read TGTGCCAGCAGCTTAAAGCAGTCCTACGAGCAGTACTTC. Translating it yields CASSLKQSYEQYF.

This sequence joins TRBV19 and TRBJ2-7; possibly TRBD2 for D (6 bases). V was shortened by 7 bases and J by 2 bases, with 12 bases between the two germline ends. The CDR3 length is 13 residues. Looked up from germline, CDR1 is LNHDA and CDR2 is SQIVND (reference sequence). The CDR3 nucleotides read TGTGCCAGTACTGGCGGGGAAGCCTACGAGCAGTACTTC. This gives the protein CASTGGEAYEQYF. Variable domain in full (rest from reference TRBV19 and TRBJ2-7): DGGITQSPKYLFRKEGQNVTLSCEQNLNHDAMYWYRQDPGQGLRLIYYSQIVNDFQKGDIAEGYSVSREKKESFPLTVTSAQKNPTAFYLCASTGGEAYEQYFGPGTRLTVT.

Only one count was recorded for this clone. This chain connects TRBV28 to TRBJ1-6, with D unclear. Germline V CDR1 and CDR2: MDHEN, SYDVKM. This CDR3 spans 15 amino acids. V dropped 3 bases and J dropped 0 bases, with 6 bases sitting between them. CDR3 sequence (DNA): TGTGCCAGCAGTTTGGTCAGCTCCTATAATTCACCCCTCCACTTT. It is translated as CASSLVSSYNSPLHF.

The gene calls are TRBV7-9 and TRBJ2-1; 7 bases are shared with TRBD2. The J segment lost 7 bases and the V segment lost 5 bases, leaving 14 bases of the junction unmatched. Germline assignment: CDR1 SEHNR and CDR2 FQNEAQ (reference sequence). The CDR3 covers 16 residues. CDR3 residues: CASSQTGPGGGNEQFF. CDR3 sequence (DNA): TGTGCCAGCAGCCAAACCGGCCCGGGGGGAGGAAATGAGCAGTTCTTC.

This clone has a handful of counts. The chain couples TRBV28 to TRBJ1-2; TRBD1 is a possible D gene (6 bases). The CDR3 is made up of 16 amino acids. Germline V gene sequence: CDR1 MDHEN, CDR2 SYDVKM. V dropped 7 bases and J dropped 2 bases, with 20 bases sitting between them. The CDR3 coding sequence is TGTGCCAGCATCAACCTTGGGGTACAGGGAAACTATGGCTACACCTTC. Its protein product is CASINLGVQGNYGYTF.

This chain connects TRBV29-1 to TRBJ2-2, with TRBD2 matching over 10 bases. Germline CDR1 is SQVTM and CDR2 is ANQGSEA. J was trimmed by 6 bases and V by 6 bases; bases with no gene match: 7. The CDR3 has 14 amino acids. The CDR3 DNA reads as TGCAGCGTGGGCAGCGGGGGGGCTTCCGGGGAGCTGTTTTTT. It specifies CSVGSGGASGELFF.

J is TRBJ2-7 and V is TRBV27; unclear D gene. Per the germline V gene, CDR1 is MNHEY and CDR2 is SMNVEV (reference sequence). Trimming pared 1 base from V and 5 bases from J, leaving 6 bases between. The CDR3 loop spans 12 amino acids. Here the CDR3 reads CASSLFGNEQYF. CDR3 sequence (DNA): TGTGCCAGCAGTTTATTCGGCAACGAGCAGTACTTC.

The chain links TRBV19 to TRBJ2-3, with 11 positions matching TRBD2. Germline assignment: CDR1 LNHDA and CDR2 SQIVND (reference sequence). The V and J ends lost 5 bases and 2 bases, in that order; junction bases with no gene match: 6. This CDR3 contains 16 residues. The CDR3 region has the DNA TGTGCCAGTAGTGTTGGGACTAGCGGCTTCACAGATACGCAGTATTTT. Amino acids: CASSVGTSGFTDTQYF.

The genes are TRBV4-3 and TRBJ1-2, with 10 bases that match TRBD1. The germline V gene has CDR1 LGHNA and CDR2 YSLEER. V gave up 3 bases and J gave up 4 bases; unmatched junction bases: 5. The CDR3 has 15 residues. The CDR3 loop is CASSQGQGLTYGYTF. In DNA, the CDR3 is TGCGCCAGCAGCCAGGGACAGGGGTTAACCTATGGCTACACCTTC.

V is TRBV9 and J is TRBJ2-1; D possibly corresponds to TRBD2 (7 bases). With 5 bases removed from V and 5 bases from J, the gap between germline ends came to 23 bases. The germline CDR1 and CDR2 sequences are SGDLS and YYNGEE. The CDR3 length is 17 residues. This CDR3 is CASSRTGGAGRNNEQFF. The CDR3 coding sequence is TGTGCCAGCAGTCGAACTGGGGGGGCCGGGAGGAACAATGAGCAGTTCTTC.

The chain employs TRBV15 and TRBJ2-3, with 10 bases identical to TRBD2. Germline V gene sequence: CDR1 LNHNV, CDR2 YYDKDF (reference sequence). This CDR3 region has 15 residues. Trimming at V came to 7 bases and at J to 4 bases, leaving 8 bases not matched to a gene. CDR3 protein: CATTETSGAADTQYF. CDR3 DNA: TGTGCCACCACCGAAACTAGCGGGGCGGCAGATACGCAGTATTTT.

This chain connects TRBV27 to TRBJ2-7; D is tentatively TRBD1 or TRBD2 (5 bases each). With 5 bases removed from V and 3 bases from J, the gap between germline ends came to 23 bases. Germline V gene sequence: CDR1 MNHEY, CDR2 SMNVEV (reference sequence). The CDR3 sequence is 17 residues long. This CDR3 is CASSQYPGLNTYYEQYF. The CDR3 DNA reads as TGTGCCAGCAGTCAGTACCCGGGGCTAAATACCTACTACGAGCAGTACTTC.

The J gene is TRBJ1-1, the V gene TRBV5-4; 9 bases line up with TRBD1. The CDR3 runs to 14 residues. Germline V lookup: CDR1 SGHNT, CDR2 YYREEE (reference sequence). With V trimmed by 4 bases and J by 6 bases, 7 bases remained unmatched. The CDR3 sequence is CASSTGQGRAEAFF. In nucleotides, the CDR3 is TGTGCCAGCAGCACCGGACAGGGGAGGGCTGAAGCTTTCTTT.

V usage is TRBV12-5 and J usage is TRBJ1-2; TRBD1 matches 8 bases. V dropped 6 bases and J dropped 8; count of bases not matched to a gene: 8. The V gene's germline CDR1 is LGHNT and CDR2 FRNRAP. The CDR3 contains 13 residues. The CDR3 sequence: CASGPDRGGGYTF. Written as DNA, the CDR3 is TGTGCTAGTGGCCCCGACAGGGGAGGAGGCTACACCTTC.

The rearrangement uses TRBV7-9 and TRBJ1-5, with 9 positions matching TRBD1. The CDR3 runs to 14 residues. V gave up 4 bases and J gave up 5 bases; unmatched junction bases: 3. CDR1 SEHNR and CDR2 FQNEAQ come from the germline V gene (reference sequence). CDR3 sequence reads: CASSSWDRDQPQHF. The CDR3 DNA follows: TGTGCCAGCAGCTCCTGGGACAGGGATCAGCCCCAGCATTTT.

This rearrangement joins TRBV29-1 to TRBJ1-1; no reliable D call. Germline lookup yields CDR1 SQVTM and CDR2 ANQGSEA. The CDR3 runs to 13 residues. V lost 3 bases to trimming and J lost 1 base, with 9 bases between them. The CDR3 loop reads CSVDGQSNTEAFF. CDR3 in DNA: TGCAGCGTTGATGGGCAATCGAACACTGAAGCTTTCTTT.

The chain employs TRBV4-1 and TRBJ2-3; TRBD1 aligns across 8 bases. Germline V gene sequence: CDR1 MGHRA, CDR2 YSYEKL. The length of the CDR3 is 17 residues. J gave up 1 base and V 0 bases, and 6 bases lay outside the gene matches. The DNA for the CDR3 is TGCGCCAGCAGCCAAGAAATACTGGACAGGGGCACAGATACGCAGTATTTT. As protein: CASSQEILDRGTDTQYF.